The rows below give T cell receptor beta chains drawn from one sample of a study of T cell repertoires in cytomegalovirus infection. TCRdb redid the calling of the reads with MiXCR, one entry per CDR3 protein. This sample has roughly 230,000 distinct CDR3 sequences, with 17% found just once. Sequenced sample: CD8+ T cells from PBMCs. These receptors all stem from a human donor in good health (CMV status not recorded). Some clones in this sample may be carry-over from other donors' samples. The CDR3 runs from the conserved cysteine through the conserved F or W. A D gene is named only where the DNA matches it firmly. The size of a clone is reported for some rows only, either as once, few or many, or as a class for expanded clones.

d_call j_call clone_size v_call cdr3_nt cdr3_aa
- TRBJ2-3 - TRBV5-1 TGCGCCAGCAGCTCGTTTACGGGGTACACAGATACGCAGTATTTT CASSSFTGYTDTQYF
- TRBJ2-1 - TRBV7-2 TGTGCCAGCAGCTTAGAAATGTCGAATGAGCAGTTCTTC CASSLEMSNEQFF
- TRBJ1-3 - TRBV3-1 TGTGCCAGCAGCCAGCCTCAGGGGAGCTCTGGAAACACCATATATTTT CASSQPQGSSGNTIYF
- TRBJ1-1 few TRBV19 TGTGCCAGTTCACCGTCGGGGATGAACACTGAAGCTTTCTTT CASSPSGMNTEAFF
- TRBJ2-2 few TRBV7-8 TGCGCCAGCAGCTTAGTGCTGCATTTAAACACCGGGGAGCTGTTTTTT CASSLVLHLNTGELFF
TRBD1 TRBJ2-7 few TRBV29-1 TGCAGCGTCGAAGACAGGGGGTTCCACGAGCAGTACTTC CSVEDRGFHEQYF
- TRBJ2-1 - TRBV11-2 TGTGCCAGCAGCTTAGTCAGCCAGGGCAGCTCCTACAATGAGCAGTTCTTC CASSLVSQGSSYNEQFF
- TRBJ1-5 many TRBV6-6 TGTGCCAGCAGTTACCCCACGAGTGAAAATCAGCCCCAGCATTTT CASSYPTSENQPQHF
- TRBJ1-2 many TRBV4-1 TGCGCCAGCAGCCAGTGGAAGGGCATGAATGGCTACACCTTC CASSQWKGMNGYTF
- TRBJ2-5 few TRBV20-1 TGCAGTGCTAGAGTAGGAGCCTCCCCCCAAGAGACCCAGTACTTC CSARVGASPQETQYF
- TRBJ1-2 many TRBV7-9 TGTGCCAGCAGCTTAGGGCAGACCTATGGCTACACCTTC CASSLGQTYGYTF
- TRBJ2-5 few TRBV6-2/TRBV6-3 TGTGCCAGCAGTTATCTCGGGGGCGGACTCCAAGAGACCCAGTACTTC CASSYLGGGLQETQYF
TRBD1 TRBJ2-1 - TRBV19 TGTGCCAGTAGTTTCCGCTACAGGGGCGACGGCAATGAGCAGTTCTTC CASSFRYRGDGNEQFF
TRBD2 TRBJ2-5 - TRBV13 TGTGCCAGCAGCCCCCGAGGTAGCGGGGGGACGTACCAAGAGACCCAGTACTTC CASSPRGSGGTYQETQYF
TRBD2 TRBJ2-1 few TRBV11-2 TGTGCCAGCAGCCTTACTAGCGGGGATCGGGGGGAGCAGTTCTTC CASSLTSGDRGEQFF
TRBD1 TRBJ1-5 - TRBV28 TGTGCCAGCAGCGGGCTGGACAGGGCATTCAATCAGCCCCAGCATTTT CASSGLDRAFNQPQHF
- TRBJ2-6 few TRBV6-1 TGTGCCAGCAGCTACAGCTCTGGGGCCAACGTCCTGACTTTC CASSYSSGANVLTF
TRBD2 TRBJ2-3 - TRBV9 TGTGCCAGCAGCGGAGGAGGAGCGGGGGGAATCGCAGATACGCAGTATTTT CASSGGGAGGIADTQYF
- TRBJ2-7 many TRBV7-2 TGTGCCAGCAGCGTTGTAGCGGATTTCACCTACGAGCAGTACTTC CASSVVADFTYEQYF
- TRBJ2-7 many TRBV7-8 TGTGCCAGCAGCTTAAGGGGGAGAGCCTACGAGCAGTACTTC CASSLRGRAYEQYF
TRBD1 TRBJ2-7 - TRBV4-2 TGTGCCAGCAGCCAAGATCCAGGGGGCGTGTCCTACGAGCAGTACTTC CASSQDPGGVSYEQYF
- TRBJ2-2 many TRBV28 TGTGCCAGCACCCTGGGGGCCGGGGAGCTGTTTTTT CASTLGAGELFF
- TRBJ1-3 many TRBV14 TGTGCCAGCAGCCAAGAACTCAGCGCCTTCTGGGGAAACACCATATATTTT CASSQELSAFWGNTIYF
TRBD1 TRBJ1-3 few TRBV13 TGTGCCAGCAGCTCCTCGGACAGGGTAGTCGGAAACACCATATATTTT CASSSSDRVVGNTIYF
- TRBJ2-7 few TRBV20-1 TGCAGTGCTACCATGGTAAGACAGAGCTTGCGGGAGCAGTACTTC CSATMVRQSLREQYF
TRBD2 TRBJ2-3 - TRBV4-1 TGCGCCAGCAGCCCGACTGGCGGGGGGGCGTTAGATACGCAGTATTTT CASSPTGGGALDTQYF
- TRBJ1-4 many TRBV28 TGTGCCAGCAGGGTCCGCAGGGAATATAATGAAAAACTGTTTTTT CASRVRREYNEKLFF
- TRBJ1-5 many TRBV6-1 TGTGCCAGCAGTGAGGGCAGACATCAGCCCCAGCATTTT CASSEGRHQPQHF
TRBD1 TRBJ1-1 - TRBV20-1 TGCAGTGCTCCTCCGGGACAGGGGGGAACTGAAGCTTTCTTT CSAPPGQGGTEAFF
- TRBJ2-3 - TRBV28 TGTGCCAGCGGCGCCGACACAGATACGCAGTATTTT CASGADTDTQYF
- TRBJ2-1 - TRBV5-4 TGTACCAGCAGCTTGGACCAGGGGGGCAATGAGCAGTTCTTC CTSSLDQGGNEQFF
- TRBJ2-1 many TRBV28 TGTGCCAGCAGACCCCCAGGGGTCTACAATGAGCAGTTCTTC CASRPPGVYNEQFF
TRBD2 TRBJ2-7 many TRBV7-6 TGTGCCAGCAGCTCAGAGCGGGGCCCCTACGAGCAGTACTTC CASSSERGPYEQYF
- TRBJ1-1 many TRBV4-3 TGCGCCAGCAGCCAAGGGGGACCCGAAGGCTGGTTGAACACTGAAGCTTTCTTT CASSQGGPEGWLNTEAFF
TRBD1 TRBJ2-3 few TRBV20-1 TGCAGTGCTAGTAGTTTTCGGGGACAGGTGTGGCCAGATACGCAGTATTTT CSASSFRGQVWPDTQYF
- TRBJ2-1 - TRBV12-3/TRBV12-4 TGTGCCAGCAGTCCGCTGGCAGGGTTCGCCTACAATGAGCAGTTCTTC CASSPLAGFAYNEQFF
TRBD2 TRBJ2-3 few TRBV7-8 TGTGCCAGCAGCTTAGCGTGGGCTAGCGGCGGAGATACGCAGTATTTT CASSLAWASGGDTQYF
- TRBJ2-5 many TRBV7-9 TGTGCCAGCAGCTTAGGGCTGCGTCCCCAGGCCCAGTACTTC CASSLGLRPQAQYF
- TRBJ2-2 many TRBV27 TGTGCCAGCAGCCCCCTGAAGAACACCGGGGAGCTGTTTTTT CASSPLKNTGELFF
TRBD2 TRBJ2-5 once TRBV20-1 TGCAGTGCTAGAGACAGGAAAAGCGGGGGGGCCGGGAAGACCCAGTACTTC CSARDRKSGGAGKTQYF
- TRBJ1-1 few TRBV4-1 TGCGCCAGCAGCCAAGAAGCGGGAACTGAAGCTTTCTTT CASSQEAGTEAFF
- TRBJ2-5 few TRBV6-6 TGTGCCAGCAGGGTGGCCCAAGAGACCCAGTACTTC CASRVAQETQYF
TRBD1 TRBJ1-5 many TRBV4-1 TGTGCCAGCAGCCCAGGACAGGGAAATCAGCCCCAGCATTTT CASSPGQGNQPQHF
- TRBJ1-5 few TRBV28 TGTGCCAGTACAGTAGGGGCCAGGTATAGCAATCAGCCCCAGCATTTT CASTVGARYSNQPQHF
- TRBJ1-2 many TRBV7-9 TGTGCCAGCAGCTCGCTCCGGCCCGACACCTTC CASSSLRPDTF
TRBD1 TRBJ2-2 few TRBV6-2/TRBV6-3 TGTGCCAGCAGTTACTTCACAGGGGCATCCGGGGAGCTGTTTTTT CASSYFTGASGELFF
TRBD2 TRBJ2-7 - TRBV5-6 TGTGCCAGCAGCCCTAAGCGGGGAAATCCCTACGAGCAGTACTTC CASSPKRGNPYEQYF
- TRBJ1-1 many TRBV6-5 TGTGCCAGCAGTTACTCGTCCAACATGAACACTGAAGCTTTCTTT CASSYSSNMNTEAFF
- TRBJ1-2 few TRBV12-3/TRBV12-4 TGTGCCAGCAGGCCCACCGGGACGGCGAATGGCTACACCTTC CASRPTGTANGYTF
- TRBJ2-7 many TRBV6-6 TGTGCCAGCAGTTACTCGTCCGGTGGCAGTCTCTACGAGCAGTACTTC CASSYSSGGSLYEQYF
TRBD2 TRBJ2-1 few TRBV7-2 TGTGCCAGCAGCTTAATAGCGGGGGGGCTCAATGAGCAGTTCTTC CASSLIAGGLNEQFF
TRBD2 TRBJ2-3 - TRBV7-3 TGTGCCAGCAGCTTAACTAGCGGGGAGTACACAGATACGCAGTATTTT CASSLTSGEYTDTQYF
- TRBJ2-7 - TRBV15 TGTGCCACCAGCGGCGGACGCGAGCAGTACTTC CATSGGREQYF
- TRBJ1-6 many TRBV10-3 TGTGCCATCAGTGAGTCTGACAGGTCCTATAATTCACCCCTCCACTTT CAISESDRSYNSPLHF
- TRBJ1-4 - TRBV7-9 TGTGCCAGCAGCTTAGACCGCGTAAAACTGTTTTTT CASSLDRVKLFF